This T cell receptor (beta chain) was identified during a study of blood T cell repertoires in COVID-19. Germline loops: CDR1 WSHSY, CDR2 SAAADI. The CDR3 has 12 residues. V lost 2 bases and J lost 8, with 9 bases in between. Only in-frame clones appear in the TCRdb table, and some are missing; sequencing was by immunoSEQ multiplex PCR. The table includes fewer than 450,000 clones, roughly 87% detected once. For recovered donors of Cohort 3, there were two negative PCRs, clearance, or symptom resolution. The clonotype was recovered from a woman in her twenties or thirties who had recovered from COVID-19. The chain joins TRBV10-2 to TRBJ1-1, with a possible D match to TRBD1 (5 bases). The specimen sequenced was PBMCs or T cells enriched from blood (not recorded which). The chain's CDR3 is CASSEARTEAFF. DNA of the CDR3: TGCGCCAGCAGTGAGGCCCGGACAGAAGCTTTCTTT.